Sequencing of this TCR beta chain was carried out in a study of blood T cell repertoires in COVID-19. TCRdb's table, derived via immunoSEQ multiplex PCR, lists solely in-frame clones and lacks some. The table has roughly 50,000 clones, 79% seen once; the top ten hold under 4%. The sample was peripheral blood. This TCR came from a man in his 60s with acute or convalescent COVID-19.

CDR3 DNA sequence: TGTGCCAGCAGTTACAATCCCTCCCGGGGGGCGTTGTATAATGAAGCTTTCTTT. It yields the protein CASSYNPSRGALYNEAFF. The chain carries TRBV6-2 or TRBV6-3 and TRBJ1-1, with D possibly TRBD1 on 6 matching bases. The CDR3 has 18 residues. Trimming pared 2 bases from V and 7 bases from J, leaving 26 bases between. Per germline, CDR1 MNHEY and CDR2 SVGEGT.